These 15 T cell receptor beta chains share one sample of origin, sequenced in a study of cytomegalovirus exposure and HLA in healthy donors. TCRdb's table, derived via immunoSEQ multiplex PCR, lists solely in-frame clones and lacks some. The sample holds 45,000 to 60,000 clones, 85% to 95% seen once. The sample taken for sequencing was PBMCs. These receptors all come from a woman between 18 and 30 years old in good health and CMV-seronegative.

V is TRBV5-6 and J is TRBJ2-1, with 11 bases aligning to TRBD1. The CDR3 length is 16 residues. Germline trimming cut 3 bases from V and 8 bases from J; bases unmatched to any gene: 10. CDR1 SGHDT and CDR2 YYEEEE come from the germline V gene. CDR3 protein: CASSSPGQGVGDEQFF. The CDR3, as DNA: TGTGCCAGCAGCTCTCCGGGACAGGGGGTAGGCGATGAGCAGTTCTTC.

The chain combines TRBV5-1 with TRBJ1-2; D might be TRBD1 (5 bases). The CDR3 covers 17 residues. The V end was cut by 1 base, the J end by 1 base, with 17 bases between. CDR1 SGHRS and CDR2 YFSETQ come from the germline V gene. DNA for the CDR3: TGCGCCAGCAGCTTGCGGAGGGACGGACCCTTTAACTATGGCTACACCTTC. Amino acids: CASSLRRDGPFNYGYTF.

J is TRBJ2-3 and V is TRBV5-6; 14 bases line up with TRBD2. This CDR3 comprises 17 residues. Trimming cost V 4 bases and J 3 bases; bases outside gene matches: 7. Germline V CDR1 and CDR2: SGHDT, YYEEEE. The CDR3, as DNA: TGTGCCAGCAGCACTGGGACTAGCGGGAGTTTAACAGATACGCAGTATTTT. This encodes CASSTGTSGSLTDTQYF.

This clone was detected once. The genes are TRBV2 and TRBJ2-6; 8 bases map to TRBD1. The CDR3 is 16 residues long. Germline lookup yields CDR1 SNHLY and CDR2 FYNNEI. J gave up 2 bases and V 7 bases, and 7 bases lay outside the gene matches. The CDR3 here is CASTLDRGAGANVLTF. The CDR3 nucleotides are TGTGCCAGCACTCTAGACAGGGGCGCTGGGGCCAACGTCCTGACTTTC. The whole variable domain, remainder taken from reference TRBV2 and TRBJ2-6, is EPEVTQTPSHQVTQMGQEVILRCVPISNHLYFYWYRQILGQKVEFLVSFYNNEISEKSEIFDDQFSVERPDGSNFTLKIRSTKLEDSAMYFCASTLDRGAGANVLTFGAGSRLTVL.

This clone was seen once. CDR3 loop: CASSSSLDTQYF. The CDR3 coding sequence is TGTGCCAGCAGCTCTAGCTTGGATACGCAGTATTTT. V usage is TRBV11-2 and J usage is TRBJ2-3, with D possibly TRBD2 on 5 matching bases. Trimming took off 4 bases at V and 6 bases at J, with 8 bases between the two ends. This CDR3 comprises 12 residues. Germline CDR1 SGHAT, CDR2 FQNNGV. Filled out from reference TRBV11-2 and TRBJ2-3, the complete variable domain reads EAGVAQSPRYKIIEKRQSVAFWCNPISGHATLYWYQQILGQGPKLLIQFQNNGVVDDSQLPKDRFSAERLKGVDSTLKIQPAKLEDSAVYLCASSSSLDTQYFGPGTRLTVL.

V and J are TRBV5-4 and TRBJ1-2; 8 nucleotides agree with TRBD1. The V gene end was trimmed by 0 bases and the J gene end by 5 bases; junction bases not matched to a gene: 3. The CDR3 sequence is 14 residues long. Germline V gene lookup returns CDR1 SGHNT and CDR2 YYREEE (reference sequence). CDR3: CASSLVGQAYGYTF. CDR3 nucleotides: TGTGCCAGCAGCTTGGTGGGACAGGCATATGGCTACACCTTC.

V gene TRBV30 combines with J gene TRBJ2-5; 7 bases are shared with TRBD2. Looked up from germline, CDR1 is GTSNPN and CDR2 is SVGIG (reference sequence). V lost 2 bases to trimming and J lost 4 bases; unmatched junction nucleotides: 1. The CDR3 is 12 residues long. This CDR3 reads CAWSWGGETQYF. The CDR3, as DNA: TGTGCCTGGAGTTGGGGGGGAGAGACCCAGTACTTC.

This chain connects TRBV2 to TRBJ2-1; TRBD2 matches at 12 bases. This CDR3 is built from 19 residues. V lost 4 bases and J lost 0; bases outside the gene matches: 10. Per the germline V gene, CDR1 is SNHLY and CDR2 is FYNNEI. The chain's CDR3 is CASSVTSGGHSSSYNEQFF. For the CDR3, the DNA is TGTGCCAGCAGTGTTACTAGCGGGGGGCATTCGAGCTCCTACAATGAGCAGTTCTTC. Full variable domain (rest looked up from reference TRBV2 and TRBJ2-1): EPEVTQTPSHQVTQMGQEVILRCVPISNHLYFYWYRQILGQKVEFLVSFYNNEISEKSEIFDDQFSVERPDGSNFTLKIRSTKLEDSAMYFCASSVTSGGHSSSYNEQFFGPGTRLTVL.

This clone was observed once. The chain combines TRBV5-4 with TRBJ1-1, with a tentative D call TRBD1 (6 bases). V gave up 4 bases and J gave up 1 base, with 20 bases separating them. The CDR3 is 17 residues long. The germline V gene encodes CDR1 SGHNT and CDR2 YYREEE (reference sequence). The CDR3 sequence: CASSPGTDRTPNTEAFF. The CDR3 nucleotides read TGTGCCAGCAGCCCCGGTACTGACAGGACTCCGAACACTGAAGCTTTCTTT. The entire variable domain, with the rest obtained from reference TRBV5-4 and TRBJ1-1, is as follows: ETGVTQSPTHLIKTRGQQVTLRCSSQSGHNTVSWYQQALGQGPQFIFQYYREEENGRGNFPPRFSGLQFPNYSSELNVNALELDDSALYLCASSPGTDRTPNTEAFFGQGTRLTVV.

This chain connects TRBV18 to TRBJ2-1; 10 bases map to TRBD2. The length of the CDR3 is 15 residues. Germline lookup yields CDR1 KGHSH and CDR2 LQKENI. The junction had 7 bases not matched to a gene; V was cut back by 5 bases and J by 6 bases. The CDR3 spells CASSSASGRGNEQFF. The CDR3 DNA is TGTGCCAGCTCATCCGCTAGCGGGAGAGGCAATGAGCAGTTCTTC.

The genes are TRBV30 and TRBJ1-2; TRBD1 is a possible D gene (6 bases). In germline, CDR1 is GTSNPN, CDR2 SVGIG (reference sequence). The CDR3 is 13 amino acids. V was trimmed by 3 bases and J by 2 bases, leaving 10 bases between them. The chain's CDR3 is CAWRGTPNYGYTF. The DNA for the CDR3 is TGTGCCTGGAGAGGGACACCAAACTATGGCTACACCTTC.

This clone was counted a single time. V usage is TRBV5-1 and J usage is TRBJ2-4; TRBD1 aligns across 7 bases. The CDR3 contains 13 residues. After removal of 5 bases from V and 13 bases from J, the junction contained 12 bases not matched to a gene. Per germline, CDR1 SGHRS and CDR2 YFSETQ. CDR3: CASRRGQSEFQYF. The DNA for the CDR3 is TGCGCCAGCAGACGGGGACAGAGCGAATTCCAGTACTTC.

The V gene is TRBV9, the J gene TRBJ1-5; TRBD1 might be the D (5 bases). This CDR3 has 15 amino acids. Germline assignment: CDR1 SGDLS and CDR2 YYNGEE. V lost 0 bases and J lost 9, with 16 bases in between. The CDR3 nucleotides are TGTGCCAGCAGCGTAGGTGACAGCCTCAGGTGGCCCCAGCATTTT. This gives the protein CASSVGDSLRWPQHF.

The chain has TRBV5-1 and TRBJ2-2; 7 bases align to TRBD1. After removal of 5 bases from V and 1 base from J, the junction contained 11 bases not matched to a gene. The CDR3 totals 17 residues. The germline V gene encodes CDR1 SGHRS and CDR2 YFSETQ. CDR3 protein: CASRPLLGGRNTGELFF. The CDR3 DNA sequence: TGCGCCAGCAGACCTCTTTTAGGGGGCAGGAACACCGGGGAGCTGTTTTTT.

The rearrangement uses TRBV5-1 and TRBJ2-1, with TRBD2 matching 8 bases. The CDR3 length is 15 residues. V shed 1 base, J shed 8 bases, and the junction held 8 bases outside the gene matches. Germline V gene lookup returns CDR1 SGHRS and CDR2 YFSETQ. The CDR3: CASSLRAGAGDEQFF. The CDR3 nucleotides read TGCGCCAGCAGCTTGCGAGCGGGAGCCGGAGATGAGCAGTTCTTC.